This T cell receptor (beta chain) stems from a study of T cells after posttransplantation cyclophosphamide. The study, taken as a whole, reports: TRB clonality was highly associated with recipient CMV seropositivity and reactivation.

Sequenced by immunoSEQ multiplex PCR; TCRdb stores in-frame clones only, minus some. The table lists approximately 39,000 clones, with no singletons. CDR3 length: 16 residues. Per germline, CDR1 MNHNY and CDR2 SVGAGI (reference sequence). J lost 6 bases, V lost 10 bases, and 18 bases had no gene match. This clone was seen repeatedly, ten times or more. Its antigen is unknown. The chain couples TRBV6-6 to TRBJ2-1; 7 nucleotides align to TRBD1. The sample comprised PBMCs. The receptor was isolated from a man over 45 in good health, CMV-negative, and a related stem cell transplant donor. The CDR3 loop is CATYPGGQTSRNEQFF. The DNA for the CDR3 is TGTGCCACCTATCCAGGGGGACAGACCTCCCGCAATGAGCAGTTCTTC.